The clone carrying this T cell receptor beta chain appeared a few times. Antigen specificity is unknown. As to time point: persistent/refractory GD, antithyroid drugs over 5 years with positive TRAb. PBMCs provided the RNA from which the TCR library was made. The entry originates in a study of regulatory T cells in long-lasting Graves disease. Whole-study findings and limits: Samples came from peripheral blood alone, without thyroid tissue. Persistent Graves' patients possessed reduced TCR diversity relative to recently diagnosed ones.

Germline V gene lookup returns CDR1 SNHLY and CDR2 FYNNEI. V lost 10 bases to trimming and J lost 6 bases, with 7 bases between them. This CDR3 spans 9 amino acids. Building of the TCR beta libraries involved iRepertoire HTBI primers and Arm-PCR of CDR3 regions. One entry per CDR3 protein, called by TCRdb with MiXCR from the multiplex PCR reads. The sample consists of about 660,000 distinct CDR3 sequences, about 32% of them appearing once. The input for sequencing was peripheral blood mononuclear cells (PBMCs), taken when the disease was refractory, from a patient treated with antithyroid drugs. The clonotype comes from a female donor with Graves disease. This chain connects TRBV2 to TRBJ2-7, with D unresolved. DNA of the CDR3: TGTGCCATCAATCGCGAGCAGTACTTC. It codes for CAINREQYF.